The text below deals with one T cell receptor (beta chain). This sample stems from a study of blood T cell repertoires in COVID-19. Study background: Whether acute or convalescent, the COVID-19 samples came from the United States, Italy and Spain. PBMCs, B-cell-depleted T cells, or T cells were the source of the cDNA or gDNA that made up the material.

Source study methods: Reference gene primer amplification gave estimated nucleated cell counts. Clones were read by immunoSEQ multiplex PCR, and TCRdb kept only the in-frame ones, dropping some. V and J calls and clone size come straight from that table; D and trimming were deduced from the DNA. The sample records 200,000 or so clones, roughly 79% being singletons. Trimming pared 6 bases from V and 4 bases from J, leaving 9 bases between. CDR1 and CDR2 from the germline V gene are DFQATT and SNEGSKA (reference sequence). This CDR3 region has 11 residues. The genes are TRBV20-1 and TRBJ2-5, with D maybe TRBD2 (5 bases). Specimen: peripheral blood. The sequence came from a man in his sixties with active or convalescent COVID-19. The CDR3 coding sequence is TGCAGTGCACGCCGGGGAGAGACCCAGTACTTC. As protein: CSARRGETQYF.